The rows below give T cell receptor beta chains drawn from one sample of a study of T cells after posttransplantation cyclophosphamide. The assay was immunoSEQ multiplex PCR, and TCRdb's table has in-frame clones only and misses some. The table has 30,000 or so clones, approximately 90% seen once; the top ten hold about 15%. What was sequenced was PBMCs. The receptors here all came from a woman in her forties with a blood cancer, CMV-positive, and with a related stem cell donor. Both conserved end residues are part of each CDR3. D genes are given only for firm matches. Clone size, where shown, is once, few, many, or a class for clones that have expanded.

TRBV6-5	.	TRBJ2-7	TRBD1	CASSYSTGQATYEQYF	TGTGCCAGCAGTTACTCCACCGGACAGGCCACCTACGAGCAGTACTTC
TRBV27	.	TRBJ1-5	TRBD1	CASRAGQGGWEPQHF	TGTGCCAGCAGAGCCGGACAGGGAGGTTGGGAGCCCCAGCATTTT
TRBV7-2	.	TRBJ1-2	.	CASSLTVTASNYGYTF	TGTGCCAGCAGCTTAACAGTAACAGCATCTAACTATGGCTACACCTTC
TRBV29-1	once	TRBJ2-7	.	CSGGGLGAYEQYF	TGCAGCGGTGGGGGACTGGGGGCCTACGAGCAGTACTTC
TRBV6-5	once	TRBJ1-5	.	CASSYSHGVRDQPQHF	TGTGCCAGCAGTTACTCCCACGGGGTCCGAGATCAGCCCCAGCATTTT
TRBV10-3	once	TRBJ2-2	TRBD1	CAISEAGGGNTGELFF	TGTGCCATCAGTGAAGCAGGGGGCGGTAACACCGGGGAGCTGTTTTTT
TRBV28	.	TRBJ2-7	TRBD2	CASNGLADYEQYF	TGCGCCAGCAACGGGCTAGCGGACTACGAGCAGTACTTC
TRBV19	.	TRBJ2-3	TRBD2	CASRGGGTDTQYF	TGTGCCAGCCGGGGGGGCGGCACAGATACGCAGTATTTT
TRBV2	few	TRBJ1-1	.	CASGHRNTEAFF	TGTGCCAGCGGGCATCGGAACACTGAAGCTTTCTTT
TRBV19	once	TRBJ1-1	.	CASSHPHNTEAFF	TGTGCCAGTAGTCACCCACACAACACTGAAGCTTTCTTT
TRBV27	.	TRBJ2-7	TRBD2	CASRSLAGQPYEQYF	TGTGCCAGCAGATCTCTAGCGGGCCAACCCTACGAGCAGTACTTC
TRBV5-4	.	TRBJ1-2	.	CASSLDPGNGYTF	TGTGCCAGCAGCTTGGATCCAGGGAACGGCTACACCTTC
TRBV9	.	TRBJ1-5	.	CASSAGDGGYQPQHF	TGTGCCAGCAGCGCAGGGGACGGTGGATATCAGCCCCAGCATTTT
TRBV5-1	.	TRBJ2-7	.	CASSSDNSYEQYF	TGCGCCAGTTCCTCGGACAACTCCTACGAGCAGTACTTC
TRBV30	once	TRBJ2-7	TRBD1	CAWSRTGAAYEQYF	TGTGCCTGGAGTCGGACAGGGGCGGCCTACGAGCAGTACTTC
TRBV12-5	once	TRBJ2-5	.	CASGSGQPQETQYF	TGTGCTAGTGGTTCGGGACAACCTCAAGAGACCCAGTACTTC
TRBV29-1	once	TRBJ2-1	.	CSSTPGQAYNEQFF	TGCAGCTCAACCCCAGGGCAAGCCTACAATGAGCAGTTCTTC
TRBV21-1	.	TRBJ1-5	.	CASSKGSRGGQPQHF	TGTGCCAGCAGCAAGGGCTCTAGGGGCGGTCAGCCCCAGCATTTT
TRBV7-3	once	TRBJ2-2	.	CASGRIANTGELFF	TGTGCCAGCGGGAGGATCGCGAACACCGGGGAGCTGTTTTTT
TRBV18	.	TRBJ2-5	.	CASGTTQETQYF	TGTGCCAGCGGGACAACTCAAGAGACCCAGTACTTC
TRBV29-1	.	TRBJ1-3	.	CSVAKTVNSGNTIYF	TGCAGCGTTGCTAAGACAGTAAACTCTGGAAACACCATATATTTT
TRBV4-2	.	TRBJ1-1	TRBD1	CASSQGDRDGTEAFF	TGTGCCAGCAGCCAAGGAGACAGGGATGGAACTGAAGCTTTCTTT
TRBV5-4	.	TRBJ2-5	TRBD1	CASSLGQGPETQYF	TGTGCCAGCAGCTTGGGACAGGGGCCAGAGACCCAGTACTTC
TRBV5-6	.	TRBJ2-2	TRBD1	CASSPVDRLSTGELFF	TGTGCCAGCAGCCCGGTGGACAGGTTAAGCACCGGGGAGCTGTTTTTT
TRBV5-1	.	TRBJ2-3	TRBD2	CASSSGLAESDTQYF	TGCGCCAGCAGCTCGGGACTAGCGGAATCAGATACGCAGTATTTT
TRBV10-3	once	TRBJ2-3	.	CAISEWLLSTDTQYF	TGTGCCATCAGTGAGTGGCTTCTTAGCACAGATACGCAGTATTTT
TRBV6-5	.	TRBJ2-7	.	CASSRGSGDREQYF	TGTGCCAGCAGTCGCGGGTCAGGCGATAGGGAGCAGTACTTC
TRBV9	.	TRBJ2-3	.	CASSVQSTRGTDTQYF	TGTGCCAGCAGCGTGCAGTCCACCCGTGGCACAGATACGCAGTATTTT
TRBV11-2	.	TRBJ1-2	.	CASSLGPRRVEGYTF	TGTGCCAGCAGCTTAGGCCCACGGCGGGTTGAAGGCTACACCTTC
TRBV2	few	TRBJ1-1	TRBD1	CASSEVTGGKRHENTEAFF	TGTGCCAGCAGTGAAGTAACAGGGGGAAAGAGGCACGAAAACACTGAAGCTTTCTTT